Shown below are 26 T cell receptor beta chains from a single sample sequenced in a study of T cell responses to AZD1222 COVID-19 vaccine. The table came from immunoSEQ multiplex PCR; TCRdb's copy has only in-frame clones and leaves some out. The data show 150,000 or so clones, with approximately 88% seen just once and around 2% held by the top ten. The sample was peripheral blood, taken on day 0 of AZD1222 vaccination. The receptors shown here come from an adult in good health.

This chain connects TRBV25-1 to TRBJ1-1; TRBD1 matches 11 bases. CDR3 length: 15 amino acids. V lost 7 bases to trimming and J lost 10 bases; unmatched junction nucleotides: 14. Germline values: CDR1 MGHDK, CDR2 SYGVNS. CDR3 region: CASTMDRGPSLVAFF. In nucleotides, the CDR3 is TGTGCCAGCACCATGGACAGGGGGCCTTCGTTGGTAGCTTTCTTT.

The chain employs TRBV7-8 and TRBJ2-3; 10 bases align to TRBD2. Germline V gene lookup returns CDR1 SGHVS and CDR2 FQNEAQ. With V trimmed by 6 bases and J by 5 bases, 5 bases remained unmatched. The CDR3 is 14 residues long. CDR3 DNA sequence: TGTGCCAGCAGTCGACTAGCGGGCATAGATACGCAGTATTTT. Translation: CASSRLAGIDTQYF.

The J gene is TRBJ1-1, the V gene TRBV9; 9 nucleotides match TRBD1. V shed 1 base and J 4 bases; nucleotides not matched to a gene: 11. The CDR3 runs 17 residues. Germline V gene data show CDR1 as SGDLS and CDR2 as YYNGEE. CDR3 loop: CASSVSYTGGGGTEAFF. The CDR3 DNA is TGTGCCAGCAGCGTATCCTATACAGGGGGCGGGGGCACTGAAGCTTTCTTT.

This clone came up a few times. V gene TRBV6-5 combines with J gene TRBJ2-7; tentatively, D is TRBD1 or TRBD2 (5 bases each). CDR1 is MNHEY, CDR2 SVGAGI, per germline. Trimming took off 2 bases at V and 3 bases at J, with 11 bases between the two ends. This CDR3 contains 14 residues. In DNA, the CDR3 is TGTGCCAGCAGTTACCCAGGGAGAAACTACGAGCAGTACTTC. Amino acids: CASSYPGRNYEQYF.

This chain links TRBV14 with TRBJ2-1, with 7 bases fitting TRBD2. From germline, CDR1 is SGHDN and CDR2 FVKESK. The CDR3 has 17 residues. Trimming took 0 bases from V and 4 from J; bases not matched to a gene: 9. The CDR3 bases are TGTGCCAGCAGCCAAGACTCCGCGGGAGCCCTTTACAATGAGCAGTTCTTC. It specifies CASSQDSAGALYNEQFF.

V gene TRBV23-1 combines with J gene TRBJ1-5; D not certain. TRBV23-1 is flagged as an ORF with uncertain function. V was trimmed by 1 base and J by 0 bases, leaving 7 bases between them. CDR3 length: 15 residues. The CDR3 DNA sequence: TGCGCCAGCAGTCAATGTCCGGATAGCAATCAGCCCCAGCATTTT. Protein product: CASSQCPDSNQPQHF.

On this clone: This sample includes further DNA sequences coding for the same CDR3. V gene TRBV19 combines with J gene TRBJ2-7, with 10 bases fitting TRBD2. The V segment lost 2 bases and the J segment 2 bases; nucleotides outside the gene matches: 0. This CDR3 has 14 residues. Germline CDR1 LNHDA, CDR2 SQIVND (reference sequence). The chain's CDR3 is CASSILAGAYEQYF. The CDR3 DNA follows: TGTGCCAGTAGTATACTAGCGGGAGCCTACGAGCAGTACTTC.

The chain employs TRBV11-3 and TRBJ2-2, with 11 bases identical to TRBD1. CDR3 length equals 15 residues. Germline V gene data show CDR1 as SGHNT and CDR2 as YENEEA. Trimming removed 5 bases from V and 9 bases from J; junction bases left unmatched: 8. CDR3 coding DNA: TGTGCCAGCAGCCGGGACAGGGGGGAACAGCGGGAGCTGTTTTTT. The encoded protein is CASSRDRGEQRELFF.

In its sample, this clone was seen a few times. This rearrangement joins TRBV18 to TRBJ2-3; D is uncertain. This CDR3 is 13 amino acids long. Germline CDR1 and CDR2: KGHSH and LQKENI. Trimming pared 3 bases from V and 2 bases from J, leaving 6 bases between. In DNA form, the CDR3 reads TGTGCCAGCTCACCGGGATACACAGATACGCAGTATTTT. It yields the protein CASSPGYTDTQYF. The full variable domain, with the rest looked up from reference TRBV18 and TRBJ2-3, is NAGVMQNPRHLVRRRGQEARLRCSPMKGHSHVYWYRQLPEEGLKFMVYLQKENIIDESGMPKERFSAEFPKEGPSILRIQQVVRGDSAAYFCASSPGYTDTQYFGPGTRLTVL.

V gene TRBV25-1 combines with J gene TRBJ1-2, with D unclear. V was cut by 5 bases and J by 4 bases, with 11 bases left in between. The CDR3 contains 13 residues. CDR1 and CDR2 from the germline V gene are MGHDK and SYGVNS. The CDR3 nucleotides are TGTGCCAGCAGTTCACATTCGACCTATGGCTACACCTTC. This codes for CASSSHSTYGYTF.

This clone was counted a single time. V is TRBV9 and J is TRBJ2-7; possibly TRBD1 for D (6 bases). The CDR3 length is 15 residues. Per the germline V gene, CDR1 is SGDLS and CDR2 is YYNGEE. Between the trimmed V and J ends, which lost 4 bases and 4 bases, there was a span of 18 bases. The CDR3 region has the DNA TGTGCCAGCAGCCCGGGACAACCCCTAACTTACGAGCAGTACTTC. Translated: CASSPGQPLTYEQYF. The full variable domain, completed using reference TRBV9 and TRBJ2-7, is DSGVTQTPKHLITATGQRVTLRCSPRSGDLSVYWYQQSLDQGLQFLIQYYNGEERAKGNILERFSAQQFPDLHSELNLSSLELGDSALYFCASSPGQPLTYEQYFGPGTRLTVT.

The CDR3 is CASSAGQGFSGNTIYF. The CDR3, as DNA: TGTGCCAGCAGCGCCGGACAGGGGTTTTCTGGAAACACCATATATTTT. V gene TRBV9 combines with J gene TRBJ1-3; 9 bases are shared with TRBD1. CDR1 is SGDLS and CDR2 is YYNGEE in the germline V gene. This CDR3 spans 16 amino acids. Germline trimming cut 3 bases from V and 1 base from J; bases unmatched to any gene: 5.

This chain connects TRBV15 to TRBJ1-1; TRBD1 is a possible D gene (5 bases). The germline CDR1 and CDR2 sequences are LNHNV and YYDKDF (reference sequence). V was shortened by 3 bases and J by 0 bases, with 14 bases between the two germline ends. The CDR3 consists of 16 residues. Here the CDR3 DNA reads TGTGCCACCAGCAGGCCCGGGACCCTCCTGAACACTGAAGCTTTCTTT. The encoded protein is CATSRPGTLLNTEAFF.

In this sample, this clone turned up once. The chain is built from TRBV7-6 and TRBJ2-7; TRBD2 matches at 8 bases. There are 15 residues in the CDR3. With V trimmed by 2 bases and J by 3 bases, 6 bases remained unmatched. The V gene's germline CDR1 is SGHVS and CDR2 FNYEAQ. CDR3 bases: TGTGCCAGCAGCTTAAATCGGGGGGGGATCTACGAGCAGTACTTC. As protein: CASSLNRGGIYEQYF.

Written as DNA, the CDR3 is TGTGCCAGCAGCTCCCCAGGTCAGCCCCAGCATTTT. This codes for CASSSPGQPQHF. The chain carries TRBV7-6 and TRBJ1-5; D ambiguous. The CDR3 is 12 amino acids. Between the trimmed V and J ends, which lost 4 bases and 6 bases, there was a span of 7 bases. CDR1 SGHVS and CDR2 FNYEAQ come from the germline V gene.

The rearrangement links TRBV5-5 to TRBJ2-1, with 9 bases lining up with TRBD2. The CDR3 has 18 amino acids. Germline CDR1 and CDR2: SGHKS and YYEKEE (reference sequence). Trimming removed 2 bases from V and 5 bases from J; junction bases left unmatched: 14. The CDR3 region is CASSFYPPLAGVDNEQFF. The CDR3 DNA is TGTGCCAGCAGCTTTTATCCCCCATTAGCGGGAGTCGACAATGAGCAGTTCTTC.

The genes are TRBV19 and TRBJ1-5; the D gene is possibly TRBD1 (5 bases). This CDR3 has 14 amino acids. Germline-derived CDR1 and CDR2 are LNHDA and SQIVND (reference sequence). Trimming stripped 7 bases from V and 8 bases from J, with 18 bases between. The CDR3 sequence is CASKSTSGWKPQHF. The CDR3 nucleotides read TGTGCCAGTAAGTCCACTTCAGGGTGGAAGCCCCAGCATTTT.

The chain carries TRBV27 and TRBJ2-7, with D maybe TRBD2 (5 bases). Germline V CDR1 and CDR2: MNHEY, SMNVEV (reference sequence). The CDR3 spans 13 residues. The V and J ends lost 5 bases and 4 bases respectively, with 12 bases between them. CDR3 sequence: CASSPSLVYEQYF. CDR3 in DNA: TGTGCCAGCAGTCCCTCACTAGTTTACGAGCAGTACTTC.

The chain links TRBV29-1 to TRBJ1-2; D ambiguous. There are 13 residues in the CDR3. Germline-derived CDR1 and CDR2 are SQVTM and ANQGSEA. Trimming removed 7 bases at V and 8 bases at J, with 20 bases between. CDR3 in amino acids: CSAPVGFPIGYTF. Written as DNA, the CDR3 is TGCAGCGCCCCTGTGGGGTTCCCTATCGGCTACACCTTC.

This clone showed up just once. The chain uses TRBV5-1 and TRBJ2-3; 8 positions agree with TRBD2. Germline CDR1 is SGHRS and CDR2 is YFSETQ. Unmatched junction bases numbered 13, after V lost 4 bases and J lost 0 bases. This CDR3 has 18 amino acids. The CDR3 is CASSALNGLATSTDTQYF. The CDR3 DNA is TGCGCCAGCAGCGCCCTTAATGGACTAGCCACTAGCACAGATACGCAGTATTTT.

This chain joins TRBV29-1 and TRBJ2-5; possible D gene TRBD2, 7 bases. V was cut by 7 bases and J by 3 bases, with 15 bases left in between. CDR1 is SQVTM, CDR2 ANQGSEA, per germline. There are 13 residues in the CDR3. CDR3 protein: CSATGGPEETQYF. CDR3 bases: TGCAGCGCAACGGGGGGCCCTGAAGAGACCCAGTACTTC. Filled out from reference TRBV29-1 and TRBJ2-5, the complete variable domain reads SAVISQKPSRDICQRGTSLTIQCQVDSQVTMMFWYRQQPGQSLTLIATANQGSEATYESGFVIDKFPISRPNLTFSTLTVSNMSPEDSSIYLCSATGGPEETQYFGPGTRLLVL.

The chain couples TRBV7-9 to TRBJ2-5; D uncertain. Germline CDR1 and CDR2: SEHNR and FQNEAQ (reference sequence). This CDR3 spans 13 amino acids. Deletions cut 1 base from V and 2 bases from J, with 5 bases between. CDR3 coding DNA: TGTGCCAGCAGCTTAGGTGGGCAAGAGACCCAGTACTTC. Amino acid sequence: CASSLGGQETQYF. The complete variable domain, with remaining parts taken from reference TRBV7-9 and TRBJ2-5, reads DTGVSQNPRHKITKRGQNVTFRCDPISEHNRLYWYRQTLGQGPEFLTYFQNEAQLEKSRLLSDRFSAERPKGSFSTLEIQRTEQGDSAMYLCASSLGGQETQYFGPGTRLLVL.

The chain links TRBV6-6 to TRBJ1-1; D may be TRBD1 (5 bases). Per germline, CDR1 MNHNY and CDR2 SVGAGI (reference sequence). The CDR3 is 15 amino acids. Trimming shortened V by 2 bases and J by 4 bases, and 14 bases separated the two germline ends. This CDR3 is CASSYRGGESTEAFF. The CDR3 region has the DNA TGTGCCAGCAGTTACCGCGGAGGGGAGAGCACTGAAGCTTTCTTT.

The CDR3 DNA follows: TGTGCCAGCAGCCGGGGCGGGAGTGGCTCCTACGAGCAGTACTTC. It encodes CASSRGGSGSYEQYF. V gene TRBV7-2 combines with J gene TRBJ2-7; 7 positions agree with TRBD2. The CDR3 contains 15 residues. V shed 5 bases, J shed 0 bases, and the junction held 7 bases outside the gene matches. CDR1 and CDR2 from the germline V gene are SGHTA and FQGNSA.

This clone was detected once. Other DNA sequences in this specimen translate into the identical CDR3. CDR3: CASSDRNNQPQHF. The CDR3 DNA is TGTGCCAGCAGCGACAGGAACAATCAGCCCCAGCATTTT. V usage is TRBV28 and J usage is TRBJ1-5; D is perhaps TRBD1 (6 bases). Trimming took 6 bases from V and 3 from J, leaving 9 bases between them. Germline V gives CDR1 MDHEN, CDR2 SYDVKM. This CDR3 has 13 residues.

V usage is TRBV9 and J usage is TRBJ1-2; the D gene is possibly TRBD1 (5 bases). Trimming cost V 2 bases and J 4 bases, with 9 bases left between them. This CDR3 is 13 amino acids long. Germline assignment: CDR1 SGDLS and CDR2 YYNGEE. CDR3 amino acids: CASSVSGGYGYTF. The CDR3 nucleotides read TGTGCCAGCAGCGTCTCGGGGGGCTATGGCTACACCTTC.